This TCR beta chain was recorded in a study of beta chain features in type 1 diabetes (dated by TCRdb to the late 2010s). Regarding the research as a whole: Patients and healthy donors did not differ in mean age, gender distribution, total cell number or subset yield. A total of under 120,000,000 sorted cells were examined across all samples, and RNA yield correlated strongly with the number of cells per subset. The study compared TCRB repertoires of sorted circulating CD4+ T cell subsets between recently diagnosed type 1 diabetes patients and matched healthy donors. Regulatory and stem cell-like memory subsets were obtained from only 8 patients and roughly 8 healthy donors, while naive and central memory subsets were obtained from all 30 or so donors.

Comment on this clone: It has no known antigen specificity. The record has no base qualities; no much larger clone is one base away.

The entire isolated RNA was reverse transcribed using the High Capacity cDNA Reverse Transcription Kit, and thus expressed TCRB transcripts were sequenced. Deep immunoSEQ sequencing was performed on naive, central memory and regulatory T cell samples, with an average of roughly 3.3 million total reads per sample. After sorted cells were lysed in RLT buffer, RNA was extracted with DNase-treated RNeasy Micro or Mini kits, with the choice depending on cell number. To prevent cross-contamination, each cell subset was processed individually, whereas patient and healthy donor samples were processed jointly. Using the immunoSEQ multiplex PCR, TCRB sequences were amplified from cDNA into 87-bp fragments spanning the CDR3 region. Amplicons were sequenced on the Illumina HiSeq platform. On the study's bioinformatics: PCR bias was corrected computationally using synthetic template baselines, and reads within Hamming distance 2 were collapsed, with unmergeable singletons discarded. Reads were aligned to IMGT to assign V, D and J genes, CDR3 length, and insertions or deletions at six rearrangement sites. Within each subset, clonotype counts were normalized to sorted cell number, and only after that were true diversity and Gini coefficients computed with the tcR R package. Repertoire sharing was quantified using the overlap coefficient calculated on TCRB nucleotide sequences. As a proxy for the pre-selection repertoire, out-of-frame TCRB sequences from naive cells were analyzed. The source is immuneACCESS, and TCRdb retained only in-frame sequences with V and J called. Part of the clones is not carried over; for the studies checked, unresolved V genes explain less than half of this, and the remainder is unexplained. That table furnishes V, J and clone size, whereas the DNA furnished D and trimming. The sample includes hundreds of thousands of clones, with about 32% observed a single time. Of the sample, 0.065% is held by the ten largest clones.

From each donor, a single peripheral blood sample of approximately 120 mL on average was drawn into heparinised tubes. Naive, central memory, regulatory and stem cell-like memory CD4+ T cells were sorted on a BD FACSAria II using a panel including CD45RO, CCR7, CD25, CD127, CD95 and CD27. Purity was above 95% for every sorted population. PBMCs were isolated right away by Lymphoprep density gradient centrifugation and were stained directly, without culture. To minimize batch effects, samples were stained and sorted in pairs, one healthy donor with one patient per experiment. Broad study findings and their caveats: Because small numbers of individuals were included in the HLA sub-analyses, any influence of HLA type on TCRB rearrangement was left unresolved. Shorter templates might have been favored by PCR, but patient and control samples were amplified and corrected together, so both groups would have been affected equally by any skew. Patients with type 1 diabetes made fewer insertions and deleted more nucleotides at VDJ recombination sites, implying thymic rearrangement abnormalities. Naive, central memory and regulatory TCRB repertoires appeared to be more alike among patients than among healthy donors. A moderate but significant shortening of TCRB CDR3 length was observed in type 1 diabetes patients in all four CD4+ subsets. Sequencing cDNA rather than genomic DNA could over-represent highly expressing activated cells, although activation and CD3 levels did not differ between groups.

This TCR came from a man in his late teens or twenties in good health. Sequencing was performed on naive CD4+ T cells from blood. The meaning of the sample's cell subset or site label: true naive CD4+ T cells.

CDR3 protein: CASSLGSSIGTDTQYF. The bases read TGTGCCAGCAGCTTAGGGTCGAGCATTGGCACAGATACGCAGTATTTT. Rearrangement joined TRBV7-3 to TRBJ2-3; no D gene can be assigned with confidence. From its cysteine to its phenylalanine, the CDR3 spans 16 amino acids. Only the CDR3 portion is preserved as DNA: 48 bases, with reading frame beginning at the first base. CDR1 SGHTA and CDR2 FQGTGA were looked up in the germline V gene. Deletion took 2 bases off V and 1 base off J, with a span of 13 bases between the germline ends.